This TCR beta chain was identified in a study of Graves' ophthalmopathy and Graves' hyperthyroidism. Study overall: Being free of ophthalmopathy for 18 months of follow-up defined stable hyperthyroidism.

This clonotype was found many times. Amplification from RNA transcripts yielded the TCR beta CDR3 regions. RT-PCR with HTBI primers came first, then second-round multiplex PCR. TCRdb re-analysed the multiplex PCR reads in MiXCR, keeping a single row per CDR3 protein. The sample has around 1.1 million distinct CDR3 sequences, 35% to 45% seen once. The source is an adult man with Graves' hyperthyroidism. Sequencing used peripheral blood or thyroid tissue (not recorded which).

The CDR3 DNA is TGTGCCAGCAGTTTGGGACACCAGCCCCAGCATTTT. This translates into CASSLGHQPQHF. The rearrangement links TRBV12-3 or TRBV12-4 to TRBJ1-5, with D tentatively TRBD1 (6 bases). CDR3 length equals 12 residues. Trimming took 3 bases from V and 7 from J, leaving 7 bases between them.